This TCR beta chain stems from a study of T-cell reconstitution after alpha-beta-depleted transplantation in children (dated by TCRdb to about 2016). For context, the study as a whole: The study quantitatively tracked T-cell immune reconstitution after TCRalphabeta/CD19-depleted allogeneic hematopoietic cell transplantation in children using TCR repertoire profiling.

The library was made by PCR. TCRdb names Illumina HiSeq 2500 as the instrument used. TCR library preparation used molecular barcoding, with unique molecular identifiers applied to normalize quantification of the TCRbeta repertoire. Through fastp at Q25 and MiXCR, TCRdb rebuilt clones from the public reads, retaining in-frame beta chains. Rows are unified per CDR3 protein, each entry keeping the most common DNA and genes. This sample has roughly 500,000 distinct CDR3 sequences in its table, and over 25% of those were observed once. The ten largest clones take up 2% to 3% of the sample. This clonotype was counted a few times. The antigen it recognizes is unknown. Per-base quality was not reported, and no clone a single base away is much larger than it. The CDR3 runs 13 amino acids, cysteine and phenylalanine included. Only the CDR3 part of the read is kept: 39 bases, read in frame from the first base. Trimming at the junction amounts to 5 bases on V and 4 bases on J, and the germline ends lie 11 bases apart. From the germline V gene, CDR1 is MNHEY and CDR2 is SVGEGT.

The chain employs TRBV6-2 or TRBV6-3 and TRBJ2-5; the D call is tentative, TRBD1 or TRBD2, as each matches 5 bases. The TCR sequence derives from a human donor who donated a stem cell graft to a child with aplastic anemia. The specimen was PBMCs from the stem cell graft donor, collected from the stem cell graft. The nucleotide sequence is given as TGTGCCAGCAGTACCGGGACCCCAGAGACCCAGTACTTC. The encoded protein is CASSTGTPETQYF.